The clone carrying this T cell receptor beta chain was seen more than once but under ten times. Its antigen is still unknown. These data come from a study of T cell responses to AZD1222 COVID-19 vaccine. Study context: Analyses pooled second doses at about 4 or about 12 weeks.

V was cut by 7 bases and J by 4 bases, with 13 bases left in between. The CDR3 sequence is 13 residues long. Germline V gene data show CDR1 as MNHEY and CDR2 as SVGAGI. The repertoire was sequenced with immunoSEQ multiplex PCR; TCRdb's copy has only in-frame clones and lacks some. The top ten hold 5% to 6% of the sample, which has about 120,000 clones, roughly nine tenths seen once. Study-level results: Clonal diversity was possibly underestimated, and the donors were mostly white British, with more females. Regions 160-218 and 743-854 held dominance among vaccine-associated CD4 TCRs, which spanned spike. Spike-specific TCR depth and breadth grew after two AZD1222 doses.

The source material was peripheral blood, sampled on day 0 of AZD1222 vaccination. The rearrangement uses TRBV6-5 and TRBJ1-1; D not resolved. The receptor was isolated from an adult in good health. The CDR3 loop reads CASIKRGGTEAFF. CDR3 bases: TGTGCCAGCATCAAACGGGGTGGCACTGAAGCTTTCTTT.